This T cell receptor (beta chain) was observed in a study of T cells after yellow fever vaccination (dated by TCRdb to about 2019). In terms of the full investigation: The SMART-Seq v4 Ultra Low Input RNA kit was used to prepare libraries from fractions with low cell numbers. Two healthy male donors made up the cohort, one aged 18 to 29 years and the other aged 30 to 40 years. Blood was collected at multiple timepoints before and after primary and secondary immunization, and bulk PBMC replicates and cell subsets were isolated. To follow T-cell clones before and after primary and booster YFV17D yellow fever vaccination, bulk TCR alpha and beta repertoires were sequenced over time. What the work shows at the level of the full study, not this receptor alone: Computational filtering was required because FACS-sorted repertoires could contain abundant contaminating clonotypes from the bulk population. The study included only a couple of donors, which limits how far the findings can be generalized. After the booster, most clones that had expanded after primary vaccination were detected again (around 96% of CD4 and over 75% of CD8), suggesting broad maintenance of memory. A small share of clonotypes was detected in both CD4 and CD8 compartments, with the overlap likely arising from convergent recombination. The secondary T-cell response was weaker than the primary response but faster, peaking on day 5 instead of day 15.

Interpreted using the paper, the treatment or condition label stands for: live attenuated yellow fever vaccine strain. At each blood-draw timepoint, two biological replicates of bulk PBMCs were collected. PBMCs were isolated from peripheral blood using a standard Ficoll-Paque protocol. RNA was extracted with TriZol from bulk PBMCs, CD4 and CD8 fractions, and dextramer-positive and dextramer-negative fractions. TCR cDNA was synthesized by 5'RACE template switching, through which a universal primer site and unique molecular identifiers were introduced. cDNA synthesis was primed from both the TCR alpha and TCR beta constant segments. Library amplification involved two PCR steps, and the second step added sample barcodes and sequencing adapters. Sequencing of the libraries was done on either Illumina HiSeq 2500 (2x100 bp) or NovaSeq (2x150 bp). Per the source publication's procedure: MIGEC handled demultiplexing of reads and collapsing into UMI consensus sequences, while MiXCR performed V(D)J alignment. Vaccine-responding clonotypes were defined with edgeR using replicate PBMC samples, requiring FDR below 0.01 and a log2 fold change above 5 up to day 15. Each bulk clonotype was labeled CD4 or CD8 based on which sequenced repertoire, CD4 or CD8, contained the clonotype at higher abundance. The public reads were quality trimmed at Q25 with fastp and then assembled into clones with MiXCR by TCRdb, keeping productive beta chains. All rows with the same CDR3 protein become a single entry with the most common DNA and genes. Here the V and J calls rest on TCRdb's processing, not on the authors' analysis. The sample yields 300,000 to 400,000 distinct CDR3 sequences; 8.7% were counted once. The ten largest clones take up about a sixth of the sample.

With regard to this clonotype: Its recognized antigen is unknown. It has no much larger one-base neighbor in the sample; base qualities were not kept.

The specimen comprised PBMCs, sampled on the day of the first yellow fever vaccination. The receptor's source is a man aged 18 to 30 who received the YFV17D yellow fever vaccine.

The CDR3 region reads CSARQDRGIQPQHF. The DNA sequence is as follows: TGCAGTGCTAGACAGGACAGGGGTATTCAGCCCCAGCATTTT. Rearrangement joined TRBV20-1 to TRBJ1-5, with 9 middle bases fitting TRBD1. Based on the germline V gene (reference sequence), the CDR1 and CDR2 sequences are DFQATT and SNEGSKA. Including the terminal cysteine and phenylalanine, the CDR3 comprises 14 residues. The only DNA kept is the CDR3, 42 bases in frame from the first base. Clipping removes 2 bases from V and 6 bases from J, with 5 as the unmatched junction base count.